This T cell receptor beta chain was sequenced for a study of T cells after yellow fever vaccination. Germline CDR1 reads LNHDA; CDR2 reads SQIVND (reference sequence). The CDR3 has 17 residues. V shed 7 bases and J 0 bases; nucleotides not matched to a gene: 8. TCR cDNA, made by 5'RACE template switching, carried an added universal primer site and UMIs. TCRdb analysed the 5' RACE reads with MiXCR anew, one entry per CDR3 protein. The sample yields 600,000 to 750,000 distinct CDR3 sequences, approximately 13% seen once. This clonotype appeared many times. V and J are TRBV19 and TRBJ2-2; 10 bases match TRBD2. The source was PBMCs, collected on the day of the yellow fever booster vaccination. The sequence was collected from a man younger than 45 who received the YFV17D yellow fever vaccine. CDR3 coding DNA: TGTGCCAGTACCCCCGGGCTAGCGGGAGCGAACACCGGGGAGCTGTTTTTT. It encodes CASTPGLAGANTGELFF. Looking up the rest from reference TRBV19 and TRBJ2-2 gives the full variable domain: DGGITQSPKYLFRKEGQNVTLSCEQNLNHDAMYWYRQDPGQGLRLIYYSQIVNDFQKGDIAEGYSVSREKKESFPLTVTSAQKNPTAFYLCASTPGLAGANTGELFFGEGSRLTVL.